This T cell receptor beta chain comes out of a study of blood T cells in healthy people across ages. Study results and limitations: Diversity was estimated from one million T cells, and these estimates were considered underestimates.

Russia was home to the donors, healthy Caucasian individuals aged roughly 6 to 100. Every donor provided ten milliliters of peripheral blood. Comments on this clonotype: Its antigen is undetermined.

With a J-beta primer mix and a sample-barcoded 5' primer, a second PCR ran 7 to 11 cycles. A tag from a template-switch adaptor with 12 random nucleotides marked each cDNA molecule. In TCRdb, the 5' RACE reads were re-called with MiXCR into one record per CDR3 protein. The sample lists 790,000 or so distinct CDR3 sequences, roughly three fifths occurring once. Sequencing input: blood. This clonotype originated in a man aged 40-49 years in good health.

The CDR3 nucleotides are TGTGCCAGCAGTGTAAGACAGGGGGCGCAAGAGCAGTACTTC. Translation gives CASSVRQGAQEQYF. The V and J genes are TRBV28 and TRBJ2-5, with TRBD1 matching over 10 bases. Unmatched junction bases numbered 11, after V lost 5 bases and J lost 11 bases. Germline-derived CDR1 and CDR2 are MDHEN and SYDVKM. CDR3 size: 14 residues.